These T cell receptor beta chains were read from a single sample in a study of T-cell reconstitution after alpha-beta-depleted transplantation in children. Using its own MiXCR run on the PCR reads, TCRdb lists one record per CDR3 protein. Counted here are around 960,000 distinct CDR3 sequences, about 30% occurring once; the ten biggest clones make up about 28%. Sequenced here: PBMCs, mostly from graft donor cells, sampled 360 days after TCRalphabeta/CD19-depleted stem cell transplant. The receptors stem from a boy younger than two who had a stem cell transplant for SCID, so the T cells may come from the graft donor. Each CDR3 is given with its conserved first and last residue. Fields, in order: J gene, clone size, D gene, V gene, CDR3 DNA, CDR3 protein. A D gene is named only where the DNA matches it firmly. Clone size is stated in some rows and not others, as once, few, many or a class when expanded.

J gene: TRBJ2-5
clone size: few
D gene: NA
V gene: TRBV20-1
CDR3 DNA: TGCAGTGCTAGAGATCGGACCAGCGGACAAGGGGCCCAGTACTTC
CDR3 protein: CSARDRTSGQGAQYF

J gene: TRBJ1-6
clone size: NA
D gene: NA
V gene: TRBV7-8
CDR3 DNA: TGTGCCAGCAGCTTATCCCCCTATAATTCACCCCTCCACTTT
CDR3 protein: CASSLSPYNSPLHF

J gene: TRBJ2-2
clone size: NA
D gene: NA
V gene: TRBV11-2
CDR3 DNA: TGTGCCAGCAGCCCACGGCTAGGGCAAGCCCCGGGCACCGGGGAGCTGTTTTTT
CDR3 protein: CASSPRLGQAPGTGELFF

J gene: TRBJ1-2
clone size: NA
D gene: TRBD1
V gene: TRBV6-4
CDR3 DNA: TGTGCCAGCCATAGCAGGCGGGACAGCTATGGCTACACCTTC
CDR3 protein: CASHSRRDSYGYTF

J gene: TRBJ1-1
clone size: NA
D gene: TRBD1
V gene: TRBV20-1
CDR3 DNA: TGCAGTGCCCCCGCGGGCAGGGGGATAAGCACTGAAGCTTTCTTT
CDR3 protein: CSAPAGRGISTEAFF

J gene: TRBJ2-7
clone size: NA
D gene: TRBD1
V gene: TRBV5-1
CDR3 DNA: TGCGCCAGCAGGGGCAGGGGGTGGCTCTCCTACGAGCAGTACTTC
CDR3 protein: CASRGRGWLSYEQYF

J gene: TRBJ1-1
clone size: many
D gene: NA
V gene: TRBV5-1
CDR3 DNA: TGTGCCAGCAGTTTGACAGCCATGAACACTGAAGCTTTCTTT
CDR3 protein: CASSLTAMNTEAFF

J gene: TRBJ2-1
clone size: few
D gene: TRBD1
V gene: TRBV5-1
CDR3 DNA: TGCGCCAGCAGCTTGGTCCCGGACAGGGGCAAGTATGAGCAGTTCTTC
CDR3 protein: CASSLVPDRGKYEQFF

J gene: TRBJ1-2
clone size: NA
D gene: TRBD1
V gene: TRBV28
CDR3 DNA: TGTGCCAGCACCACAAGAGGACAGGGGAACTATGGCTACACCTTC
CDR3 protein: CASTTRGQGNYGYTF

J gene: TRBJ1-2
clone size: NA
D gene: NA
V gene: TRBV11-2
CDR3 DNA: TGTGCCAGCAGCTCGACAGCGACTGGGTATGGCTACACCTTC
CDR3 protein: CASSSTATGYGYTF

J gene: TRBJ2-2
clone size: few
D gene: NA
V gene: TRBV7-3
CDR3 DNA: TGTGCCAGCAGCTCCGGGGGTGGCGGGGAGCTGTTTTTT
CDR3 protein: CASSSGGGGELFF

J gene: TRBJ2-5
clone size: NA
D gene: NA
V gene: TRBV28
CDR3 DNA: TGTGCCAGCAGCCCGGGGGTGCCTCCTTCACAAGAGACCCAGTACTTC
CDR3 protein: CASSPGVPPSQETQYF

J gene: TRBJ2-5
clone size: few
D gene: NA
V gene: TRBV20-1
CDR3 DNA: TGCAGTGCTAGTCGCCAGCAGACCCCTGGGAGGCAGTACTTC
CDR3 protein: CSASRQQTPGRQYF

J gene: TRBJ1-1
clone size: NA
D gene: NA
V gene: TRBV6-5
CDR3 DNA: TGTGCCAGCAGTTACCTAGGGCTACGGAACACTGAAGCTTTCTTT
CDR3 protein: CASSYLGLRNTEAFF

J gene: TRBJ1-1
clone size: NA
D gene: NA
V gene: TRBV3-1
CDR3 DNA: TGTGCCAGCAGCCAAGCTGGGGGACATCTTGAAGCTTTCTTT
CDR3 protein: CASSQAGGHLEAFF

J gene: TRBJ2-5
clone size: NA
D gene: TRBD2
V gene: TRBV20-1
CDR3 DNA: TGCAGTGCTAGTGAGGGACTAGCAGTGGAGACCCAGTACTTC
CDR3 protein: CSASEGLAVETQYF

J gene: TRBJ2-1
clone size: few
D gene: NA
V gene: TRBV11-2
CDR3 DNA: TGTGCCAGCAGCTTAGTCGGGCTGAGTCAGGAAATCAATGAGCAGTTCTTC
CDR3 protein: CASSLVGLSQEINEQFF

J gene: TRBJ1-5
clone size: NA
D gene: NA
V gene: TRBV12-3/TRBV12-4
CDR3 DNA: TGTGCCAGCACCCTCGGGCACGTCAATCAGCCCCAGCATTTT
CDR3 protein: CASTLGHVNQPQHF

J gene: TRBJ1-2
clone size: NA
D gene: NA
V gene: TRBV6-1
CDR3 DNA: TGTGCCAGCACCGATACGCCGGGGAACTATGGCTACACCTTC
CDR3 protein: CASTDTPGNYGYTF

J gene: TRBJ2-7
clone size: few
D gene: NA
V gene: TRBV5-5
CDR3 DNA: TGTGCCAGCAGCTCCCTTATGGTACGGTACGAGCAGTACTTC
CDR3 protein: CASSSLMVRYEQYF

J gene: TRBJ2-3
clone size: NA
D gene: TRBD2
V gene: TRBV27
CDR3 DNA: TGTGCCAGCAGTCCTAGCGGGGGGGAGATGGCAGATACGCAGTATTTT
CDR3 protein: CASSPSGGEMADTQYF

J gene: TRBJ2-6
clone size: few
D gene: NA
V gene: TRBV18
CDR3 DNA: TGTGCCAGCTCACCACCGAACCGCTCTGGGGCCAACGTCCTGACTTTC
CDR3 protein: CASSPPNRSGANVLTF

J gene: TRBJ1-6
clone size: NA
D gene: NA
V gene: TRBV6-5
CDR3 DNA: TGTGCCAGCAGTTACTCGGGCAGCTGGTCGGGTAACTCACCCCTCCACTTT
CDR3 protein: CASSYSGSWSGNSPLHF

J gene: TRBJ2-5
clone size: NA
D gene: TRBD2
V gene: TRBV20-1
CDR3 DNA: TGCAGTGCTAGAACTAGCGGGGGGTACCAAGAGACCCAGTACTTC
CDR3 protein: CSARTSGGYQETQYF

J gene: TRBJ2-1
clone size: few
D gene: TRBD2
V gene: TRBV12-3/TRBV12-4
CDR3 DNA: TGTGCCAGCAGTTTTTTAGCGGGGCACAATGAGCAGTTCTTC
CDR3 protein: CASSFLAGHNEQFF

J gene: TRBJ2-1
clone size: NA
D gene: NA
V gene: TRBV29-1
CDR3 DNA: TGCAGCGTTGGCGGTGGGGGGCCCCAGAATGAGCAGTTCTTC
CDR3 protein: CSVGGGGPQNEQFF

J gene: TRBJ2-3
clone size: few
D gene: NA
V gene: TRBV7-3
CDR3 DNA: TGTGCCAGCAGCGCCCGACTTGGTAGCACAGATACGCAGTATTTT
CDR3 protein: CASSARLGSTDTQYF

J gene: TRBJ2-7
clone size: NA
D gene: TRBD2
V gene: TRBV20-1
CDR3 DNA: TGCAGTGCTAGAGCCCCCGACCGGGGGGGCTACGAGCAGTACTTC
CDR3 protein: CSARAPDRGGYEQYF

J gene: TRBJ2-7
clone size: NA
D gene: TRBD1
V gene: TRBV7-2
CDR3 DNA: TGTGCCAGCAGCTCTCATACCGGGACAGGAAACTACGAGCAGTACTTC
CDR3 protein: CASSSHTGTGNYEQYF

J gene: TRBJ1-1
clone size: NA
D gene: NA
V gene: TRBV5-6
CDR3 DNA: TGTGCCAGCAGGAGCTTTGGGGGGGTAGGGAACACTGAAGCTTTCTTT
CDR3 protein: CASRSFGGVGNTEAFF

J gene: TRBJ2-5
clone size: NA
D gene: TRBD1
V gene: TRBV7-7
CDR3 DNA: TGTGCCAGCAGCACGACAGGGGCGGCAGAGACCCAGTACTTC
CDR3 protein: CASSTTGAAETQYF

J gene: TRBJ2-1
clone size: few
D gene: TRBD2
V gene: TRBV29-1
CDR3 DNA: TGCAGCTCCGGGACTAGCGGGGGGGTGGATGAGCAGTTCTTC
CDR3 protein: CSSGTSGGVDEQFF

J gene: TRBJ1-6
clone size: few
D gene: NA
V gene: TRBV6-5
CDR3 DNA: TGTGCCAGCAGTTTAAACAGGGTACCCAGGGCCCTCCACTTT
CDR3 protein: CASSLNRVPRALHF

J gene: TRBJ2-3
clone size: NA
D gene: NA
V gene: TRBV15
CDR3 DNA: TGTGCCACCAGCAGAGATTATATCGGCTCGGATACGCAGTATTTT
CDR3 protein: CATSRDYIGSDTQYF

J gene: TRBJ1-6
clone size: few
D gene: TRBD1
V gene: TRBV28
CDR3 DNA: TGTGCCAGCAGTCAACGGACAGGGGCCAATTCACCCCTCCACTTT
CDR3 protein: CASSQRTGANSPLHF

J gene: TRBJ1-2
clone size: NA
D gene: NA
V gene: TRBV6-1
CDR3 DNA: TGTGCCACTCGAACAGGGTGGCTTGATAGCTACACCTTC
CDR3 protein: CATRTGWLDSYTF